This paragraph reports one T cell receptor beta chain. The data were taken from a study of blood T cell repertoires in COVID-19. Sequencing was performed with immunoSEQ multiplex PCR; in TCRdb, only in-frame clones are kept and a portion is missing. This table holds just under 65,000 clones, more than 65% found once. The sample was peripheral blood. The sequence derives from a human donor in a cohort sampled during active COVID-19.

CDR3 DNA: TGCGCCAGCAGCCCGCGACTAGCGGGGGGTTCTGACAATGAGCAGTTCTTC. Its translation is CASSPRLAGGSDNEQFF. This chain joins TRBV5-1 and TRBJ2-1; TRBD2 agrees at 13 bases. J gave up 5 bases and V 4 bases, and 9 bases lay outside the gene matches. The CDR3 spans 17 residues. From germline, CDR1 is SGHRS and CDR2 YFSETQ.